The source of this TCR beta chain is a study of CD8+ T cells in alopecia areata. Study-level information: The authors scored treated patients' severity by affected scalp percentage. Notes on the study in general: Clonality in the scalp and expanded CD8+ clones ranked among the top 100 were significantly decreased by tofacitinib. An increase in clonality over normal scalp was evident in lesional scalp, especially alopecia totalis/universalis.

Treatment given: oral pan-JAK inhibitor, 5-10 mg twice daily. The study team obtained lesional scalp punch biopsies and peripheral blood from alopecia areata patients. Once RNA had been extracted, it was reverse transcribed into cDNA to act as the sequencing template. Only in-frame clones appear in the TCRdb table, and some are missing; sequencing was by immunoSEQ multiplex PCR. This sample has about 300,000 clones; nearly 60% occur once, and the top ten carry roughly 1.8%. About this clone itself: Its cognate antigen is unknown. The same CDR3 is also encoded by other DNA sequences in this sample.

This CDR3 is built from 11 residues. In germline, CDR1 is GTSNPN, CDR2 SVGIG (reference sequence). Between the trimmed V and J ends, which lost 1 base and 4 bases, there was a span of 4 bases. This material consisted of CD4+ T cells sorted from blood, taken at week 24, from a patient treated with tofacitinib. V and J are TRBV30 and TRBJ2-5; unclear D gene. This TCR came from a human donor with alopecia areata. CDR3 nucleotides: TGTGCCTGGAGTGGAGGAGAGACCCAGTACTTC. This translates into CAWSGGETQYF.